The entry that follows covers one TCR beta chain sequence. This clonotype was detected ten times or more. Which antigen it targets is not known. No base quality values were provided; no much bigger clone lies one nucleotide off. TCR beta CDR3 regions were amplified from RNA transcripts. The first round of RT-PCR for the TCR CDR3 was performed with the HTBI primer set and the Qiagen OneStep RT-PCR kit. A second multiplex PCR round built the libraries, followed by size selection and purification. Paired-end sequencing of the libraries was performed with 100 bp reads on an Illumina HiSeq2000. As for how the authors treated the data: Raw data were processed with SOAPnuke, discarding reads with adapters, uncalled bases, mean Phred below 15, or no exact constant-primer or identifier match. High-quality paired reads were merged with COPE v1.2.5, and unique nucleotide sequences were defined as clonotypes. Clonotypes were aligned to IMGT TRBV, TRBD and TRBJ reference segments using MiTCR v1.1. The analysis included only V-J combinations with a frequency above 0.0001, which together covered approximately 99% of the repertoires. The TCS score was defined as F50 (clonal expansion) divided by E x V (chaos), with BLOSUM62-based TCRdist calculated between CDR3 peptides within each V-J. Welch's t-statistics and random forest reduced around 520 V-J features to roughly 13, which were used in a naive Bayes classifier (R e1071). The raw public data were reprocessed by TCRdb itself: fastp quality trimming at Q25, MiXCR clonotype calling, in-frame beta chains only. Each CDR3 protein appears once, grouped with its most common genes and DNA. Clone size and V and J calls follow TCRdb, not the original study. The table for this sample lists 300,000 to 500,000 distinct CDR3 sequences; 11% to 15% of them were counted only once. 25% to 30% of the sample lies in the top ten.

The data were taken from a study of T cells in Graves' hyperthyroidism and ophthalmopathy (dated by TCRdb to between 2018 and 2021). Regarding the research as a whole: Peripheral blood samples were taken at initial diagnosis, before any treatment was given. In more than 5 Graves' hyperthyroidism patients, the study also compared T-cell repertoires from thyroid tissue with T-cell repertoires from blood. The paper describes TCR Vbeta CDR3 sequencing of around 140 peripheral blood samples, made up of 43 ophthalmopathy patients, roughly 75 hyperthyroidism patients and 17 progressor patients. For training and testing, the roughly 97 patients in the discovery cohort were randomly divided in a 7:3 ratio. After sampling, hyperthyroidism patients received methimazole starting at 30 mg daily, and ophthalmopathy patients received high-dose intravenous methylprednisolone. TCR V-J signatures able to tell the groups apart were searched for in a discovery cohort of some 100 patients, of whom roughly 42 had Graves' ophthalmopathy and about 60 had stable Graves' hyperthyroidism. Whether ophthalmopathy could be predicted prospectively was tested in an independent validation cohort made up of 18 to 20 hyperthyroidism patients plus 17 patients who later progressed to ophthalmopathy.

Via the germline V gene (reference sequence), CDR1 is DFQATT and CDR2 SNEGSKA. The CDR3 contains 14 residues, cysteine and phenylalanine counted. Solely the CDR3 DNA is kept, with 42 bases framed from the first base. Germline trimming amounts to 3 bases on V and 2 bases on J, with 7 as the count of junction bases outside the gene matches. Overall results and qualifications from the work: In validation, progression to ophthalmopathy was predicted by the model with 70.59% sensitivity and roughly 72% specificity, a median of approximately 6.5 months before onset. Sample size was not statistically predetermined, and investigators were not blinded to group allocation. A model built on a 13 V-J signature distinguished ophthalmopathy from stable hyperthyroidism, reaching around 90% sensitivity and about 81% specificity in cross-validation and 80%/75% in testing. Blood samples also contained most of the expanded thyroid clonotypes (frequency above 0.001), which suggests that blood repertoires may reflect thyroid immune responses.

Ophthalmopathy patients had moderately to severely active disease, Clinical Activity Score of at least 3, NOSPECS grade of at least 4, and duration under 3 months. Any patient with an uncontrolled infection, another autoimmune disease, pregnancy or lactation was excluded. Diagnoses were based on clinical symptoms, serum thyroxine and TRAb, thyroid ultrasound and orbital computed tomography. PBMCs were isolated from about 10 ml of fresh peripheral blood by Ficoll-Paque density gradient centrifugation. Total RNA was extracted using Trizol reagent, and RNA quality was assessed on an Agilent 2100 Bioanalyzer.

The TCR sequence derives from a man aged 50 to 60 with Graves' ophthalmopathy. The specimen was blood. The chain is assembled from TRBV20-1 and TRBJ2-7, with 7 junctional bases fitting TRBD2. The CDR3: CSAREGLMPYEQYF. The DNA is as follows: TGCAGTGCTAGGGAGGGACTAATGCCCTACGAGCAGTACTTC.